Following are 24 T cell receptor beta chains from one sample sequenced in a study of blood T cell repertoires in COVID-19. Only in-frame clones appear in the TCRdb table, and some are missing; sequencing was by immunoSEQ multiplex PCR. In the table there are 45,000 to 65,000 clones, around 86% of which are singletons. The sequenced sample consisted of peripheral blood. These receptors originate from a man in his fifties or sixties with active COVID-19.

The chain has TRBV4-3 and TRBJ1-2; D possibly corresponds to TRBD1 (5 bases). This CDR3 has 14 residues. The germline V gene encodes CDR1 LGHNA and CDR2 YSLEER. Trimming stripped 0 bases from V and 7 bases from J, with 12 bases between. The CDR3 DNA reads TGCGCCAGCAGCCAAGATAGCAGGGCAGGTGGCTACACCTTC. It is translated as CASSQDSRAGGYTF.

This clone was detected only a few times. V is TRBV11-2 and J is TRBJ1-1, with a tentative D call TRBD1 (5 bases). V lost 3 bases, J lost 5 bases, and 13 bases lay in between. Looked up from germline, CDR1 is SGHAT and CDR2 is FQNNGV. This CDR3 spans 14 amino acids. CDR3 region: CASSFGLRGTEAFF. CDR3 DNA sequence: TGTGCCAGCAGCTTTGGGCTAAGGGGAACTGAAGCTTTCTTT.

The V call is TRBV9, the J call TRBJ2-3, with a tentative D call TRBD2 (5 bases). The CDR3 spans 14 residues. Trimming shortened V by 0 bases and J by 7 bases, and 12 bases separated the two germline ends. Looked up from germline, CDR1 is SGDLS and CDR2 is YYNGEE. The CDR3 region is CASSVDGETHTQYF. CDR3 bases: TGTGCCAGCAGCGTAGACGGGGAAACCCATACGCAGTATTTT. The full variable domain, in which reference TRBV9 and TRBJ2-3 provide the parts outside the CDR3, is DSGVTQTPKHLITATGQRVTLRCSPRSGDLSVYWYQQSLDQGLQFLIQYYNGEERAKGNILERFSAQQFPDLHSELNLSSLELGDSALYFCASSVDGETHTQYFGPGTRLTVL.

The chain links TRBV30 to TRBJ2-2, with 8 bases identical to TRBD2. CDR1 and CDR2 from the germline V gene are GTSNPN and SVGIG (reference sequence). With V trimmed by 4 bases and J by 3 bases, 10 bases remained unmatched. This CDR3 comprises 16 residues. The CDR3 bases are TGTGCCTGGAATCCTCCCGGGCGGGGGGACACCGGGGAGCTGTTTTTT. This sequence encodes CAWNPPGRGDTGELFF.

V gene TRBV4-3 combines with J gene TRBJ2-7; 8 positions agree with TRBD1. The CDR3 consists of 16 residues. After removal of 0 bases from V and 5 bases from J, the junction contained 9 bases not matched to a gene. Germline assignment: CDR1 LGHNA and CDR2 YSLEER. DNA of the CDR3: TGCGCCAGCAGCCAAGATAGGAGCAGGGGGCTGGACGAGCAGTACTTC. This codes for CASSQDRSRGLDEQYF.

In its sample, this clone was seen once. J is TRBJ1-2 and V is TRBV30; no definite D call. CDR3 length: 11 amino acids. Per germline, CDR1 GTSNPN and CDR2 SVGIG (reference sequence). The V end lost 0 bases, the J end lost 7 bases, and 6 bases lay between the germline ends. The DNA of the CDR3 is TGTGCCTGGAGTGTGTCAGGTGGCTACACCTTC. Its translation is CAWSVSGGYTF.

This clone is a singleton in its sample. CDR3 bases: TGTGCCAGCAGCTCCTTCCGGGACAGGGAGTCAAAAATTTACAATGAGCAGTTCTTC. Its protein product is CASSSFRDRESKIYNEQFF. This sequence joins TRBV7-9 and TRBJ2-1; 9 bases align to TRBD1. There are 19 residues in the CDR3. Germline CDR1 reads SEHNR; CDR2 reads FQNEAQ (reference sequence). V lost 4 bases to trimming and J lost 4 bases; unmatched junction nucleotides: 17.

The CDR3 sequence: CASSRDWQLPGELFF. The DNA of the CDR3 is TGTGCCAGTAGTAGGGACTGGCAGCTCCCCGGGGAGCTGTTTTTT. The chain has TRBV19 and TRBJ2-2; TRBD2 might be the D (6 bases). The CDR3 has 15 amino acids. The V end was cut by 4 bases, the J end by 6 bases, with 15 bases between. Germline V gene sequence: CDR1 LNHDA, CDR2 SQIVND (reference sequence).

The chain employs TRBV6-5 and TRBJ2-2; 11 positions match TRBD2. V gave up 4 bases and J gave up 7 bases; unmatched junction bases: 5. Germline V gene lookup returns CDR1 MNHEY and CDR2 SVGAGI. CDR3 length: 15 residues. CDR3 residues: CASSSGGTSGGELFF. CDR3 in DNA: TGTGCCAGCAGTTCCGGCGGGACTAGCGGCGGGGAGCTGTTTTTT.

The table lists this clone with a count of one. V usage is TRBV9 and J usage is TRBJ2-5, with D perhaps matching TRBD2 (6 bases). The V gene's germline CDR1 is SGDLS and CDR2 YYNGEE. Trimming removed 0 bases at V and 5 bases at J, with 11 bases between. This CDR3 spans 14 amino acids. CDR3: CASSVDWGEETQYF. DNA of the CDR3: TGTGCCAGCAGCGTAGATTGGGGGGAGGAGACCCAGTACTTC.

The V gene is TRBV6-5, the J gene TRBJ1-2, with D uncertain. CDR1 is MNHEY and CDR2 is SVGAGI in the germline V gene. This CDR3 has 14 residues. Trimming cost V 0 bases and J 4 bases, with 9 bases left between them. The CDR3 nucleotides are TGTGCCAGCAGTTACTCGTGGGGAGGCTATGGCTACACCTTC. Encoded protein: CASSYSWGGYGYTF.

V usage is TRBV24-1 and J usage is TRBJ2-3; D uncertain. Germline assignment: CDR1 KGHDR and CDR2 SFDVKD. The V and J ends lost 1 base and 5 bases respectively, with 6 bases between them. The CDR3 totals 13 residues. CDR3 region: CATSDFSEDTQYF. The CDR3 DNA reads TGTGCCACCAGTGATTTCAGCGAAGATACGCAGTATTTT.

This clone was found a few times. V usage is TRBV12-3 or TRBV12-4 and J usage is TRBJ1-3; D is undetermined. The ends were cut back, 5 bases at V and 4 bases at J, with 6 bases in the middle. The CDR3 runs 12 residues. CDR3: CASSRVGNTIYF. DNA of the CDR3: TGTGCCAGCAGTCGAGTGGGAAACACCATATATTTT.

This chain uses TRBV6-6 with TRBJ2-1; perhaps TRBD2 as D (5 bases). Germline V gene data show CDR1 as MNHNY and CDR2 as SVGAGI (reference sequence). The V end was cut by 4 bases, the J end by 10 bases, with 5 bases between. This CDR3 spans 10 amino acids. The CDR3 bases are TGTGCCAGCAGTTCGGGGGAGCAGTTCTTC. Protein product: CASSSGEQFF.

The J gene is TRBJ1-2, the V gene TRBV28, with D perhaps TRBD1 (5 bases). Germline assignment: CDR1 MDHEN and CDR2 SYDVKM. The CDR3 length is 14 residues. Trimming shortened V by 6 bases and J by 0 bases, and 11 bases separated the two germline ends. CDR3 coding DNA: TGTGCCAGCAGATCAGGGTCCTCTAACTATGGCTACACCTTC. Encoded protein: CASRSGSSNYGYTF.

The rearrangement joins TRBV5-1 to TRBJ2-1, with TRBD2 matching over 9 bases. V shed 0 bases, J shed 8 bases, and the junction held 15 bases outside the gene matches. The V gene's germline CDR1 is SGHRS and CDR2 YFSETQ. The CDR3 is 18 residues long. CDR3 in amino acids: CASSLAGGRASTHDEQFF. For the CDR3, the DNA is TGCGCCAGCAGCTTGGCCGGCGGGAGGGCCTCGACCCACGATGAGCAGTTCTTC.

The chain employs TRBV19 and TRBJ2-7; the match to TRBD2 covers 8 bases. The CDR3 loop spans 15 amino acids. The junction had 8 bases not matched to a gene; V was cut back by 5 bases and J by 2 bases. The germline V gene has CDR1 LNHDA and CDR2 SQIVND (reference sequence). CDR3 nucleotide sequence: TGTGCCAGTAGTCCCCGACCGGGAGGGGCCTACGAGCAGTACTTC. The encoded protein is CASSPRPGGAYEQYF.

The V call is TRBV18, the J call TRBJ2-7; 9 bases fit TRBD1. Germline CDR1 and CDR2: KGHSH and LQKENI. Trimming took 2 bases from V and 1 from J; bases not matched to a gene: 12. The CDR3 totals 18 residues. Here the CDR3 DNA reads TGTGCCAGCTCACCAAGGTCCCGGGACAGGGTTGGGTCCTACGAGCAGTACTTC. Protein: CASSPRSRDRVGSYEQYF.

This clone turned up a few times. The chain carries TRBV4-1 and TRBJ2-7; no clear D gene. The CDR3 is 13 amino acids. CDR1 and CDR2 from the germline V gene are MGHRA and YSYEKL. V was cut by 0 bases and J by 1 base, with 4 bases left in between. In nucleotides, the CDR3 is TGCGCCAGCAGCCAAGATCGGTCCTACGAGCAGTACTTC. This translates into CASSQDRSYEQYF.

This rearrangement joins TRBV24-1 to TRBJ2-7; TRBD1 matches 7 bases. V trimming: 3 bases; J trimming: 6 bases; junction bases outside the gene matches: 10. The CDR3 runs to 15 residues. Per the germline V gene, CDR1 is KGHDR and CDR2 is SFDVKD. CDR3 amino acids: CATSDPKGGRGEQYF. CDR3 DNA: TGTGCCACCAGTGATCCGAAAGGGGGCCGAGGCGAGCAGTACTTC.

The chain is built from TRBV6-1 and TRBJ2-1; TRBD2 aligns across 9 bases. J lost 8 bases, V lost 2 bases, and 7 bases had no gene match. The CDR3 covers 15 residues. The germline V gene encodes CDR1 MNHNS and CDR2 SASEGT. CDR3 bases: TGTGCCAGCAGTGAAAGAGTAGCGGGAGTGGATGAGCAGTTCTTC. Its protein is CASSERVAGVDEQFF.

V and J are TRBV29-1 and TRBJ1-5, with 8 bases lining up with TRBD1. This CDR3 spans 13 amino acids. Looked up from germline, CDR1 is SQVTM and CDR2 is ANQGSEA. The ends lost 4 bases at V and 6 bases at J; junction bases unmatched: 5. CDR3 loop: CSVAGGVGQPQHF. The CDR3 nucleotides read TGCAGCGTTGCAGGGGGCGTAGGTCAGCCCCAGCATTTT.

CDR3 in amino acids: CASSDRGPGYTF. The CDR3 nucleotides are TGTGCCAGCAGTGACAGGGGGCCTGGCTACACCTTC. The V and J genes are TRBV2 and TRBJ1-2; 8 bases align to TRBD1. V was pared by 3 bases and J by 7 bases, with 1 base of the junction left unmatched. The CDR3 sequence is 12 residues long. Germline V lookup: CDR1 SNHLY, CDR2 FYNNEI.

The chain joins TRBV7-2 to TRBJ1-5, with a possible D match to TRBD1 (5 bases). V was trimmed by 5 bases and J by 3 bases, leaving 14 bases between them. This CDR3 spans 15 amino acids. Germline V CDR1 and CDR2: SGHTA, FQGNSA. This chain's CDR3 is CASSPGGSTNQPQHF. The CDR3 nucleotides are TGTGCCAGCAGCCCGGGGGGTTCAACCAATCAGCCCCAGCATTTT.